This T cell receptor (beta chain) was retrieved from a study of beta chain features in type 1 diabetes. The study, taken as a whole, reports: Shortening of TCRB CDR3s, moderate but significant, appeared in all four CD4+ subsets of Type 1 diabetes patients. HLA influence on TCRB rearrangement stayed unresolved here. The cDNA sequencing approach could over-represent high-TCR-expressing cells.

Heparinised blood was drawn once per donor, averaging around 120 mL. Over 95% purity was reached by all sorted populations. Expressed TCRB transcripts were sequenced because the isolated RNA had all been reverse transcribed beforehand. Some clones are missing from TCRdb's copy, which holds only in-frame ones; the method was immunoSEQ multiplex PCR. The sample has more than 250,000 clones, around 20% seen once. This clone has just one count. The antigen is not known. Germline-derived CDR1 and CDR2 are LNHNV and YYDKDF (reference sequence). Trimming took off 0 bases at V and 4 bases at J, with 5 bases between the two ends. The CDR3 totals 13 residues.

The TCR sequence derives from a woman in her thirties or forties with type 1 diabetes. This chain uses TRBV15 with TRBJ2-3; D is unresolved. The sample taken for sequencing was naive CD4+ T cells from blood. CDR3 sequence reads: CATSRDLSDTQYF. DNA for the CDR3: TGTGCCACCAGCAGAGATCTTTCAGATACGCAGTATTTT.